This T cell receptor (beta chain) originates from a study of cytomegalovirus exposure and HLA in healthy donors. Primers included in the PCR were 60 Vbeta and 13 Jbeta primers. Sequencing used immunoSEQ multiplex PCR; TCRdb keeps in-frame clones, though not all of them. The sample carries 110,000 or so clones, roughly four fifths recorded once. The CDR3 contains 15 residues. With 2 bases clipped from V and 6 bases from J, the junction kept 5 bases outside the gene matches. Germline CDR1 and CDR2: ENHRY and SYGVKD. This TCR derives from a man aged 35 to 55 in good health and CMV-seronegative. Sequencing used PBMCs. This chain joins TRBV10-3 and TRBJ1-1, with TRBD1 identical over 11 bases. CDR3 sequence reads: CAISEVDRGLAEAFF. The DNA of the CDR3 is TGTGCCATCAGTGAGGTGGACAGGGGGCTGGCTGAAGCTTTCTTT.